The 20 T cell receptor beta chains below were found in one sample sequenced in a study of cytomegalovirus exposure and HLA in healthy donors. Both 60 Vbeta primers and 13 Jbeta primers went into the PCR. Libraries were prepared by immunoSEQ multiplex PCR; TCRdb keeps only in-frame clonotypes and omits some of them. The table includes some 88,000 clones, approximately 71% detected once. The specimen was PBMCs. The receptors shown here come from a woman aged 18-29 years in good health and CMV-seropositive.

This clone was picked up a small number of times. The chain joins TRBV9 to TRBJ2-1; 16 bases agree with TRBD2. Looked up from germline, CDR1 is SGDLS and CDR2 is YYNGEE. The CDR3 contains 18 residues. The V segment lost 7 bases and the J segment 4 bases; nucleotides outside the gene matches: 11. CDR3 sequence (DNA): TGTGCCAGCGGAGGGGGACTAGCGGGAGGGGAGAATTACAATGAGCAGTTCTTC. Translation: CASGGGLAGGENYNEQFF. The full variable domain, rest sourced from reference TRBV9 and TRBJ2-1, is DSGVTQTPKHLITATGQRVTLRCSPRSGDLSVYWYQQSLDQGLQFLIQYYNGEERAKGNILERFSAQQFPDLHSELNLSSLELGDSALYFCASGGGLAGGENYNEQFFGPGTRLTVL.

A remark on this clone: At one end, the junction sequence differs from germline, possibly due to a read error. V usage is TRBV25-1 and J usage is TRBJ2-2; a weak D match, TRBD2 (6 bases). The germline V gene encodes CDR1 MGHDK and CDR2 SYGVNS. The CDR3 consists of 15 residues. The CDR3 region is CASTPPAPLAGELLF. The CDR3 DNA follows: TGTGCCAGCACCCCACCCGCACCACTAGCCGGGGAGCTGCTTTTT.

This clone has a handful of counts. This chain connects TRBV6-5 to TRBJ2-3; D perhaps matches TRBD1 (6 bases). The CDR3 runs 14 residues. V lost 5 bases to trimming and J lost 3 bases, with 12 bases between them. Germline CDR1 and CDR2: MNHEY and SVGAGI. Here the CDR3 DNA reads TGTGCCAGCAGTGGGGCAGGGACAACAGATACGCAGTATTTT. It is translated as CASSGAGTTDTQYF.

The chain uses TRBV28 and TRBJ1-4, with TRBD1 matching 7 bases. The CDR3 sequence is 15 residues long. Germline lookup yields CDR1 MDHEN and CDR2 SYDVKM. J lost 7 bases, V lost 1 base, and 6 bases had no gene match. CDR3 coding DNA: TGTGCCAGCAGTTTATCCCCCAGGGGGACTGAAAAACTGTTTTTT. Translated, it gives CASSLSPRGTEKLFF.

This clone is a singleton in its sample. The genes are TRBV5-1 and TRBJ2-1, with TRBD1 as a possible D gene (5 bases). The V end lost 0 bases, the J end lost 6 bases, and 13 bases lay between the germline ends. Germline loops: CDR1 SGHRS, CDR2 YFSETQ. The length of the CDR3 is 15 residues. The CDR3 DNA is TGCGCCAGCAGCTTGGCTCAAGTAAGGGGCAATGAGCAGTTCTTC. Its protein is CASSLAQVRGNEQFF.

This clone was counted between two and nine times. The chain combines TRBV15 with TRBJ1-4; the D gene is possibly TRBD1 (5 bases). Trimming cost V 1 base and J 5 bases, with 11 bases left between them. Germline values: CDR1 LNHNV, CDR2 YYDKDF (reference sequence). The CDR3 sequence is 15 residues long. The DNA of the CDR3 is TGTGCCACCAGCAGAGCGGGGGATAGAAATGAAAAACTGTTTTTT. Amino acids: CATSRAGDRNEKLFF.

V usage is TRBV15 and J usage is TRBJ2-7; D ambiguous. V gave up 0 bases and J gave up 4 bases, with 4 bases separating them. Germline CDR1 and CDR2: LNHNV and YYDKDF (reference sequence). This CDR3 has 12 amino acids. This CDR3 reads CATSRDSYEQYF. CDR3 coding DNA: TGTGCCACCAGCAGAGATTCTTACGAGCAGTACTTC.

The V gene is TRBV7-9, the J gene TRBJ1-4; 8 bases agree with TRBD1. This CDR3 is 15 amino acids long. CDR1 and CDR2 (germline): SEHNR, FQNEAQ (reference sequence). V gave up 5 bases and J gave up 7 bases; unmatched junction bases: 9. For the CDR3, the DNA is TGTGCCAGCAGCCAGCAGGGACAGGTTATTGAAAAACTGTTTTTT. Its translation: CASSQQGQVIEKLFF.

This chain links TRBV6-6 with TRBJ2-7; 7 positions match TRBD1. The CDR3 has 15 amino acids. The trim removed 4 bases at V and 0 bases at J, leaving 6 bases unmatched. CDR1 and CDR2 from the germline V gene are MNHNY and SVGAGI (reference sequence). CDR3 nucleotides: TGTGCCAGCAGTTCCCCGGGACAGAACTCCTACGAGCAGTACTTC. Translation gives CASSSPGQNSYEQYF.

The chain recombines TRBV9 with TRBJ2-6; D unresolved. There are 15 residues in the CDR3. The V gene's germline CDR1 is SGDLS and CDR2 YYNGEE. Trimming removed 4 bases from V and 1 base from J, with 9 bases in between. The CDR3 coding sequence is TGTGCCAGCAGCTTCCAGGCTTCTGGGGCCAACGTCCTGACTTTC. Its protein is CASSFQASGANVLTF. The full variable domain, with the rest looked up from reference TRBV9 and TRBJ2-6, is DSGVTQTPKHLITATGQRVTLRCSPRSGDLSVYWYQQSLDQGLQFLIQYYNGEERAKGNILERFSAQQFPDLHSELNLSSLELGDSALYFCASSFQASGANVLTFGAGSRLTVL.

The rearrangement joins TRBV19 to TRBJ1-1, with D possibly matching TRBD1 (6 bases). The CDR3 runs 15 residues. Germline V gene lookup returns CDR1 LNHDA and CDR2 SQIVND (reference sequence). With 2 bases removed from V and 4 bases from J, the gap between germline ends came to 14 bases. The CDR3 DNA is TGTGCCAGTAGTATAAGACAACAGGGACGCACTGAAGCTTTCTTT. This translates into CASSIRQQGRTEAFF.

This chain connects TRBV7-2 to TRBJ2-3; tentatively, D is TRBD2 (6 bases). With 0 bases removed from V and 0 bases from J, the gap between germline ends came to 10 bases. CDR1 is SGHTA, CDR2 FQGNSA, per germline. The CDR3 spans 16 residues. The CDR3 is CASSLALATSTDTQYF. DNA of the CDR3: TGTGCCAGCAGCTTAGCGCTAGCGACTAGCACAGATACGCAGTATTTT. The full variable domain, rest sourced from reference TRBV7-2 and TRBJ2-3, is GAGVSQSPSNKVTEKGKDVELRCDPISGHTALYWYRQSLGQGLEFLIYFQGNSAPDKSGLPSDRFSAERTGGSVSTLTIQRTQQEDSAVYLCASSLALATSTDTQYFGPGTRLTVL.

This clone has a handful of counts. The J gene is TRBJ2-7, the V gene TRBV6-1; D is possibly TRBD2 (6 bases). V shed 4 bases and J shed 2 bases, with 27 bases lying between them. Germline V gene sequence: CDR1 MNHNS, CDR2 SASEGT. This CDR3 contains 19 residues. The CDR3 coding sequence is TGTGCCAGCAGTGCCGTGGCAGGACTAACCCTACCGAGCGCCTACGAGCAGTACTTC. Translating it yields CASSAVAGLTLPSAYEQYF.

The chain employs TRBV5-8 and TRBJ1-2; 7 bases match TRBD1. CDR1 and CDR2 (germline): SGHTS, YDEGEE. J was trimmed by 8 bases and V by 3 bases; bases with no gene match: 10. The CDR3 spans 14 residues. This chain's CDR3 is CASSSYRGEGGYTF. The DNA for the CDR3 is TGTGCCAGCAGCTCCTACAGGGGAGAAGGAGGCTACACCTTC.

The CDR3 sequence is CAISGQGAFAEAFF. In nucleotides, the CDR3 is TGTGCCATCAGCGGACAGGGGGCTTTCGCTGAAGCTTTCTTT. The chain uses TRBV10-3 and TRBJ1-1; 11 nucleotides line up with TRBD1. In germline, CDR1 is ENHRY, CDR2 SYGVKD. The CDR3 is 14 amino acids. V trimming: 6 bases; J trimming: 6 bases; junction bases outside the gene matches: 6.

The chain links TRBV7-6 to TRBJ1-1; TRBD1 agrees at 8 bases. The CDR3 has 16 residues. Germline V gene data show CDR1 as SGHVS and CDR2 as FNYEAQ. The trim removed 5 bases at V and 0 bases at J, leaving 8 bases unmatched. The CDR3 protein is CASSQHPTGVNTEAFF. The DNA of the CDR3 is TGTGCCAGCAGCCAACATCCGACAGGGGTGAACACTGAAGCTTTCTTT.

The sample holds a few counts of this clone. The chain uses TRBV9 and TRBJ1-1; D uncertain. Trimming left V 1 base short and J 7 bases short, with 11 bases between. Germline V gives CDR1 SGDLS, CDR2 YYNGEE. This CDR3 is built from 13 residues. This CDR3 reads CASSVIDAREAFF. For the CDR3, the DNA is TGTGCCAGCAGCGTAATAGATGCTCGTGAAGCTTTCTTT.

V and J are TRBV4-1 and TRBJ2-3, with 8 bases fitting TRBD2. The CDR3 totals 16 residues. Germline CDR1 MGHRA, CDR2 YSYEKL. V lost 1 base, J lost 3 bases, and 6 bases stayed unmatched. CDR3 nucleotide sequence: TGCGCCAGCAGCCAAGCCGGGACTAGTTTTACAGATACGCAGTATTTT. This encodes CASSQAGTSFTDTQYF.

DNA for the CDR3: TGTGCCAGCAGTGTCGAGAAAGGGGCCTACAATGAGCAGTTCTTC. As protein: CASSVEKGAYNEQFF. The rearrangement links TRBV28 to TRBJ2-1; D is possibly TRBD1 (5 bases). Trimming cost V 5 bases and J 2 bases, with 13 bases left between them. Per germline, CDR1 MDHEN and CDR2 SYDVKM. CDR3 size: 15 residues. Filled out from reference TRBV28 and TRBJ2-1, the complete variable domain reads DVKVTQSSRYLVKRTGEKVFLECVQDMDHENMFWYRQDPGLGLRLIYFSYDVKMKEKGDIPEGYSVSREKKERFSLILESASTNQTSMYLCASSVEKGAYNEQFFGPGTRLTVL.

The CDR3 region has the DNA TGCGCCAGCAGCTTGGGGGACAGGGGCCCCTTGAGCACAGATACGCAGTATTTT. Translation: CASSLGDRGPLSTDTQYF. The chain recombines TRBV5-1 with TRBJ2-3, with TRBD1 matching 10 bases. CDR1 SGHRS and CDR2 YFSETQ come from the germline V gene. This CDR3 is built from 18 residues. Trimming at V came to 0 bases and at J to 0 bases, leaving 7 bases not matched to a gene.